Listed here are 7 T cell receptor beta chains from one sample, sequenced in a study of cytomegalovirus exposure and HLA in healthy donors. PCR used 60 Vbeta primers and 13 Jbeta primers. Libraries were prepared by immunoSEQ multiplex PCR; TCRdb keeps only in-frame clonotypes and omits some of them. The sample carries around 120,000 clones, approximately 69% recorded once. Sequencing input: PBMCs. These receptors all come from a woman aged 50 to 60 in good health and CMV-seropositive.

The chain combines TRBV6-5 with TRBJ2-1, with 7 bases that match TRBD2. The CDR3 totals 16 residues. The V and J ends lost 0 bases and 5 bases, in that order; junction bases with no gene match: 7. Germline-derived CDR1 and CDR2 are MNHEY and SVGAGI. The CDR3 DNA is TGTGCCAGCAGTTACTCGGTAGGGAGGGGCGACAATGAGCAGTTCTTC. The encoded protein is CASSYSVGRGDNEQFF.

The chain has TRBV7-9 and TRBJ2-3; D perhaps matches TRBD1 (6 bases). This CDR3 is 16 amino acids long. V dropped 5 bases and J dropped 6 bases, with 21 bases sitting between them. CDR1 is SEHNR, CDR2 FQNEAQ, per germline (reference sequence). The CDR3 region has the DNA TGTGCCAGCAGCCATTCGGGACAAGACAATGGGGATACGCAGTATTTT. Translation gives CASSHSGQDNGDTQYF.

This chain connects TRBV5-1 to TRBJ1-3; D is ambiguous. The CDR3 contains 15 residues. Germline lookup yields CDR1 SGHRS and CDR2 YFSETQ. V shed 0 bases and J shed 2 bases, with 9 bases lying between them. CDR3 amino acids: CASSLGSGTGNTIYF. CDR3 coding DNA: TGCGCCAGCAGCTTGGGTTCGGGGACTGGAAACACCATATATTTT. The full variable domain, with the rest looked up from reference TRBV5-1 and TRBJ1-3, is KAGVTQTPRYLIKTRGQQVTLSCSPISGHRSVSWYQQTPGQGLQFLFEYFSETQRNKGNFPGRFSGRQFSNSRSEMNVSTLELGDSALYLCASSLGSGTGNTIYFGEGSWLTVV.

The chain recombines TRBV7-2 with TRBJ2-7; 7 positions agree with TRBD2. The CDR3 is 14 amino acids. In germline, CDR1 is SGHTA, CDR2 FQGNSA. V lost 4 bases and J lost 2; bases outside the gene matches: 5. The CDR3 loop reads CASSSGTTTYEQYF. The CDR3 nucleotides read TGTGCCAGCAGCTCGGGGACTACCACCTACGAGCAGTACTTC.

The J gene is TRBJ2-1, the V gene TRBV11-3; perhaps TRBD2 as D (5 bases). The ends were cut back, 3 bases at V and 7 bases at J, with 13 bases in the middle. The CDR3 runs 14 residues. Germline V gives CDR1 SGHNT, CDR2 YENEEA. CDR3 in amino acids: CASSFRGSQNEQFF. Written as DNA, the CDR3 is TGTGCCAGCAGCTTCCGGGGTAGCCAAAATGAGCAGTTCTTC.

This chain uses TRBV6-4 with TRBJ1-1; D may be TRBD1 (6 bases). The V and J ends lost 5 bases and 0 bases respectively, with 16 bases between them. Germline lookup yields CDR1 MRHNA and CDR2 SNTAGT. The CDR3 totals 16 residues. CDR3 in DNA: TGTGCCAGCAGTAGGAATCAAGGGGGAATGAACACTGAAGCTTTCTTT. It translates to CASSRNQGGMNTEAFF.

This rearrangement joins TRBV7-9 to TRBJ2-3; 7 bases align to TRBD2. The CDR3 extends over 16 amino acids. With 5 bases clipped from V and 1 base from J, the junction kept 9 bases outside the gene matches. Germline CDR1 is SEHNR and CDR2 is FQNEAQ (reference sequence). CDR3 DNA: TGTGCCAGCAGCCTCCGGCGGCTAGCGGGCACAGATACGCAGTATTTT. Translating it yields CASSLRRLAGTDTQYF.